This T cell receptor (beta chain) was sequenced during a study of T-cell memory formation after mild COVID-19. Germline assignment: CDR1 SGHAT and CDR2 FQNNGV. The CDR3 is 16 residues long. The V gene lost 0 bases and the J gene lost 2 bases, with 12 bases spanning the gap. TCRdb reprocessed the 5' RACE reads via MiXCR and lists one record per CDR3 protein. The data hold 540,000 or so distinct CDR3 sequences, with around 20% observed a single time. The sample holds a few counts of this clonotype. The sequence was obtained from an adult woman who had mild COVID-19 (a few samples of this study predate the infection). Cell type and time point are not known. Sequenced input: PBMCs or a T cell subset sorted from them (not recorded which). The V gene is TRBV11-2, the J gene TRBJ2-3; D is uncertain. The CDR3 loop reads CASSLDHLRPTDTQYF. The DNA for the CDR3 is TGTGCCAGCAGCTTAGACCACCTTAGACCCACAGATACGCAGTATTTT. Combining the CDR3 with reference TRBV11-2 and TRBJ2-3 gives the whole variable domain EAGVAQSPRYKIIEKRQSVAFWCNPISGHATLYWYQQILGQGPKLLIQFQNNGVVDDSQLPKDRFSAERLKGVDSTLKIQPAKLEDSAVYLCASSLDHLRPTDTQYFGPGTRLTVL.